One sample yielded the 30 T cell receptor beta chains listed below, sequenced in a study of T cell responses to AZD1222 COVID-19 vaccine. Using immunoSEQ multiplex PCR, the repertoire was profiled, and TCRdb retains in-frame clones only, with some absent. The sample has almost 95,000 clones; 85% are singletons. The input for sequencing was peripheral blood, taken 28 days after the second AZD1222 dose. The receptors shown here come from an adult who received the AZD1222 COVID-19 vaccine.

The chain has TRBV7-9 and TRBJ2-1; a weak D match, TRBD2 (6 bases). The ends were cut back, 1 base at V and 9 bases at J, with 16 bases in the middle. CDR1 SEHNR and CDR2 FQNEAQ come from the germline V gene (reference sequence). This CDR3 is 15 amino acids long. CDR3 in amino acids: CASSLDPEGKGEQFF. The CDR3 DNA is TGTGCCAGCAGCTTAGATCCGGAGGGTAAGGGTGAGCAGTTCTTC.

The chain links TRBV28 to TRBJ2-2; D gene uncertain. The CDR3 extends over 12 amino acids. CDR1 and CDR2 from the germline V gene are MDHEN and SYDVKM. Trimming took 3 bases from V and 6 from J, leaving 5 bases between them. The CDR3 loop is CASSFFAGELFF. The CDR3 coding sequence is TGTGCCAGCAGTTTCTTCGCCGGGGAGCTGTTTTTT.

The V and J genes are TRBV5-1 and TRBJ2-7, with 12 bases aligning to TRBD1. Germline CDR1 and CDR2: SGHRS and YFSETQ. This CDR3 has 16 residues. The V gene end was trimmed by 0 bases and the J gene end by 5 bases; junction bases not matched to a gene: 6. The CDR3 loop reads CASSLATGTGGDEQYF. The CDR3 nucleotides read TGCGCCAGCAGCTTGGCAACCGGGACAGGGGGCGACGAGCAGTACTTC.

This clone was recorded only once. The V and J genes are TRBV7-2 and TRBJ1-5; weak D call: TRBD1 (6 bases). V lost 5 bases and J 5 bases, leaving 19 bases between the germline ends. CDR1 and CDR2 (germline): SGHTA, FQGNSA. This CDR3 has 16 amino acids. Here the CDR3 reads CASSDLDRGGHQPQHF. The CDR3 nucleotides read TGTGCCAGCAGCGACCTGGACCGAGGGGGTCATCAGCCCCAGCATTTT. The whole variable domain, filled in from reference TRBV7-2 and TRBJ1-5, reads GAGVSQSPSNKVTEKGKDVELRCDPISGHTALYWYRQSLGQGLEFLIYFQGNSAPDKSGLPSDRFSAERTGGSVSTLTIQRTQQEDSAVYLCASSDLDRGGHQPQHFGDGTRLSIL.

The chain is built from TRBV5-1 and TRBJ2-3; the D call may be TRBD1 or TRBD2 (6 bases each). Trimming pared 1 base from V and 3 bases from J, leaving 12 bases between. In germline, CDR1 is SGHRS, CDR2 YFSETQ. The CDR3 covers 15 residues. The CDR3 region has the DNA TGCGCCAGCAGCTTGCGGGGGCTGGGGACAGATACGCAGTATTTT. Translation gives CASSLRGLGTDTQYF.

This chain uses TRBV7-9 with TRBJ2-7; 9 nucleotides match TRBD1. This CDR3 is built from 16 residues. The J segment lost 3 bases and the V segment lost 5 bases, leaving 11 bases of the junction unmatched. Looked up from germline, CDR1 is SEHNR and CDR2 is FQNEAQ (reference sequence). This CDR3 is CASSITGGSLGYEQYF. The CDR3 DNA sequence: TGTGCCAGCAGCATAACAGGGGGCAGTTTAGGCTACGAGCAGTACTTC.

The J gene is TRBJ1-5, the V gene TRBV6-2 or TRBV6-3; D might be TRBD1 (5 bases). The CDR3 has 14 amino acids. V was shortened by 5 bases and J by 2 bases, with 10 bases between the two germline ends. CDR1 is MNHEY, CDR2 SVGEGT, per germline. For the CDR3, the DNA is TGTGCCAGCAGTACTCAGGGTGGCAATCAGCCCCAGCATTTT. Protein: CASSTQGGNQPQHF.

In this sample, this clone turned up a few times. As DNA, the CDR3 is TGTGCCACCAGCGGCCGGAGAGGGTTTTGGGAGACCCAGTACTTC. Protein product: CATSGRRGFWETQYF. The chain combines TRBV15 with TRBJ2-5; TRBD2 is a possible D gene (5 bases). V shed 5 bases and J shed 5 bases, with 18 bases lying between them. The CDR3 is made up of 15 amino acids. Germline CDR1 reads LNHNV; CDR2 reads YYDKDF (reference sequence).

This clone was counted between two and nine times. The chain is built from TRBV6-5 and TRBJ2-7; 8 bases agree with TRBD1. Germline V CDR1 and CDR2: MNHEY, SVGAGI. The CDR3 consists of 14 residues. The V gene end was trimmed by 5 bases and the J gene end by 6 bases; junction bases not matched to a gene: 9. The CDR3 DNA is TGTGCCAGCAGTACTCCGGACAGGGCTTTCGAGCAGTACTTC. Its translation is CASSTPDRAFEQYF.

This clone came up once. This chain's CDR3 is CASGGLLEQFF. DNA for the CDR3: TGTGCTAGTGGTGGACTCCTGGAGCAGTTCTTC. The chain has TRBV12-5 and TRBJ2-1; perhaps TRBD2 as D (5 bases). Trimming stripped 5 bases from V and 10 bases from J, with 9 bases between. CDR3 length: 11 amino acids. Germline V CDR1 and CDR2: LGHNT, FRNRAP.

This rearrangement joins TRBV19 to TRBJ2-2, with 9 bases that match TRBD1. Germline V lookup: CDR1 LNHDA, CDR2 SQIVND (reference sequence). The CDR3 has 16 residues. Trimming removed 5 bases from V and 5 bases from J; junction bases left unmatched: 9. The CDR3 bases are TGTGCCAGTAGTCCGGAACAGGGGGCAGGGACCGGGGAGCTGTTTTTT. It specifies CASSPEQGAGTGELFF.

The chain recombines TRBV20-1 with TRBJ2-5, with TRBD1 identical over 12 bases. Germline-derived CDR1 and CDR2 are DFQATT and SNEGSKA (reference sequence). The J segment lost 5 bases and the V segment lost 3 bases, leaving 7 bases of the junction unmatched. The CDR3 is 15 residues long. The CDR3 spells CSASVGTGGMETQYF. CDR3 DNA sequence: TGCAGTGCTAGTGTCGGGACAGGGGGCATGGAGACCCAGTACTTC.

The chain's CDR3 is CASSLSFTPSDYYEQYF. CDR3 DNA: TGTGCCAGCAGTTTATCCTTCACCCCGTCAGACTACTACGAGCAGTACTTC. The chain couples TRBV27 to TRBJ2-7; maybe TRBD2 (5 bases). The CDR3 loop spans 17 amino acids. Germline lookup yields CDR1 MNHEY and CDR2 SMNVEV (reference sequence). The V gene lost 0 bases and the J gene lost 3 bases, with 18 bases spanning the gap.

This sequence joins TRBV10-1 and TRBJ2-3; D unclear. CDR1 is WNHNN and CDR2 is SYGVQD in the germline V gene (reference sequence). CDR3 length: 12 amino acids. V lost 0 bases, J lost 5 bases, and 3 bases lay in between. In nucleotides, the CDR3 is TGCGCCAGCAGTGAGTCAGTAGATACGCAGTATTTT. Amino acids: CASSESVDTQYF.

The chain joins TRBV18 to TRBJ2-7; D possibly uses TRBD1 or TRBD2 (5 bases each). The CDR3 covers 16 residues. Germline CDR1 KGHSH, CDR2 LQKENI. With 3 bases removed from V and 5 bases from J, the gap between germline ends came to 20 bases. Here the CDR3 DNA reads TGTGCCAGCTCACCGCCGGGACGGAGCAATTGGGACGAGCAGTACTTC. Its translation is CASSPPGRSNWDEQYF.

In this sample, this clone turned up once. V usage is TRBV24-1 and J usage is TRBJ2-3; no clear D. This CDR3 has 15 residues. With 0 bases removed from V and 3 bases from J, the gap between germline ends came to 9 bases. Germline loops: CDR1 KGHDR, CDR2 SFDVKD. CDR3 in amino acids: CATSDLTDLTDTQYF. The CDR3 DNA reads TGTGCCACCAGTGATTTGACGGATTTGACAGATACGCAGTATTTT.

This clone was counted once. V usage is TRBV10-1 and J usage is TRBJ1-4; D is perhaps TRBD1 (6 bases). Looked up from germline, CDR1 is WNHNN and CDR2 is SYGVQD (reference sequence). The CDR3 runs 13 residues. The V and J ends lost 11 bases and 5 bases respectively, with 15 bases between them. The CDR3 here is CAGTGIPNEKLFF. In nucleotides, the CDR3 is TGCGCCGGCACAGGGATCCCAAATGAAAAACTGTTTTTT.

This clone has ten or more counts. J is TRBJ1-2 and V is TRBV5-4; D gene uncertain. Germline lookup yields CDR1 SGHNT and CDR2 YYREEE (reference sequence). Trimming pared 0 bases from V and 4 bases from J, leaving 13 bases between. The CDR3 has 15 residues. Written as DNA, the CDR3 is TGTGCCAGCAGCTTGGAAGGCGGCAGAGGCTATGGCTACACCTTC. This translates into CASSLEGGRGYGYTF. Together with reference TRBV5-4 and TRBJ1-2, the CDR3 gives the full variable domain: ETGVTQSPTHLIKTRGQQVTLRCSSQSGHNTVSWYQQALGQGPQFIFQYYREEENGRGNFPPRFSGLQFPNYSSELNVNALELDDSALYLCASSLEGGRGYGYTFGSGTRLTVV.

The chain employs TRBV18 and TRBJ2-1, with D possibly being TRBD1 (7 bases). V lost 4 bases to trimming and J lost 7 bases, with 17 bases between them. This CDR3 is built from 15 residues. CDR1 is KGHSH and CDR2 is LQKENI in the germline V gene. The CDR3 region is CASSRETTGRNEQFF. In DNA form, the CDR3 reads TGTGCCAGCTCACGAGAGACGACAGGGAGGAATGAGCAGTTCTTC. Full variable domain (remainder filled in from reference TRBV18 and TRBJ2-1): NAGVMQNPRHLVRRRGQEARLRCSPMKGHSHVYWYRQLPEEGLKFMVYLQKENIIDESGMPKERFSAEFPKEGPSILRIQQVVRGDSAAYFCASSRETTGRNEQFFGPGTRLTVL.

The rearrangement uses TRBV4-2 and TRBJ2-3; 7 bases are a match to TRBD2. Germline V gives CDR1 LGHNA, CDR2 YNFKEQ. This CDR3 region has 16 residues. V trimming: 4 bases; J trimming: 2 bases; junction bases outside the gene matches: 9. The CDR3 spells CASSLLGGGDTDTQYF. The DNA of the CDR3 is TGTGCCAGCAGCCTTCTGGGGGGAGGGGACACAGATACGCAGTATTTT.

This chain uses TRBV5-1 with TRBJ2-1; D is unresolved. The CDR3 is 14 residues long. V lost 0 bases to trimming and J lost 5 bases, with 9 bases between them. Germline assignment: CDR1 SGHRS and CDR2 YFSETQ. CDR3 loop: CASSLGSPDNEQFF. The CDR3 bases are TGCGCCAGCAGCTTGGGGTCACCGGACAATGAGCAGTTCTTC.

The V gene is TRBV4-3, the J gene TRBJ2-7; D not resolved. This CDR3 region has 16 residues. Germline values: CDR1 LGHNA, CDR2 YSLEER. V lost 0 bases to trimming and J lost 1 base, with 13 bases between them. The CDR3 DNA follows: TGCGCCAGCAGCCAAGAGATGGGTTGGGGATCCTACGAGCAGTACTTC. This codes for CASSQEMGWGSYEQYF.

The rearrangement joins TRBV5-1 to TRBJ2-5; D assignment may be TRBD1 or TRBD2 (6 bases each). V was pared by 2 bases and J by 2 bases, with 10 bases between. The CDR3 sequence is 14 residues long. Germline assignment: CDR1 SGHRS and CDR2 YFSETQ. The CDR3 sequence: CASSFVGGQETQYF. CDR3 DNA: TGCGCCAGCAGCTTCGTAGGGGGGCAAGAGACCCAGTACTTC. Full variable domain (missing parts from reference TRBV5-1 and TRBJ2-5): KAGVTQTPRYLIKTRGQQVTLSCSPISGHRSVSWYQQTPGQGLQFLFEYFSETQRNKGNFPGRFSGRQFSNSRSEMNVSTLELGDSALYLCASSFVGGQETQYFGPGTRLLVL.

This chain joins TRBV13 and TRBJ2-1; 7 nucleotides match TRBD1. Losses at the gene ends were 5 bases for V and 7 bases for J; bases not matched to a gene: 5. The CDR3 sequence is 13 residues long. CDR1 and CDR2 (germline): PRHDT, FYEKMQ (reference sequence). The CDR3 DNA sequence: TGTGCCAGCAGCCACGACAGGGTTAATGAGCAGTTCTTC. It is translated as CASSHDRVNEQFF.

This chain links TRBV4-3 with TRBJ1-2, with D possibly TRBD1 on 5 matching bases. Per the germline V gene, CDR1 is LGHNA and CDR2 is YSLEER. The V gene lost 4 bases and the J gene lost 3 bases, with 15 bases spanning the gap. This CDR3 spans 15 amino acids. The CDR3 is CASSRTPRVDYGYTF. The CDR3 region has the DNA TGCGCCAGCAGCCGTACTCCCAGGGTCGACTATGGCTACACCTTC.

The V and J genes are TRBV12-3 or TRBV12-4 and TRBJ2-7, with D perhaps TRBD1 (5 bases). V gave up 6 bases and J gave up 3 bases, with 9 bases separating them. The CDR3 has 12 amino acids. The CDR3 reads CASRRQSYEQYF. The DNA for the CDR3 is TGTGCCAGCAGAAGACAGAGCTACGAGCAGTACTTC.

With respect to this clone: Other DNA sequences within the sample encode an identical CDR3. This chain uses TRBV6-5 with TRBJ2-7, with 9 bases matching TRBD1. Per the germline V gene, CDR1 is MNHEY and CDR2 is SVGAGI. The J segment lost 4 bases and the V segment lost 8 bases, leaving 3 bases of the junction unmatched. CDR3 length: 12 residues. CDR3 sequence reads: CASRDRVYEQYF. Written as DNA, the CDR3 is TGTGCCAGCCGGGACAGGGTGTACGAGCAGTACTTC.

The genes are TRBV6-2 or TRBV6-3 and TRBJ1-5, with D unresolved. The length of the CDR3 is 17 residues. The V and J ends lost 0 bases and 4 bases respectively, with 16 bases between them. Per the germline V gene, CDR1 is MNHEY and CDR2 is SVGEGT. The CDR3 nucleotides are TGTGCCAGCAGTTACTCGATTGGGTCAGGTGATAATCAGCCCCAGCATTTT. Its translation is CASSYSIGSGDNQPQHF.

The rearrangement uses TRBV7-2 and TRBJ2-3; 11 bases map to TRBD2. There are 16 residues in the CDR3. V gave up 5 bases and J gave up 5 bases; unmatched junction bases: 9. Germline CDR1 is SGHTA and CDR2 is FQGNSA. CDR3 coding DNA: TGTGCCAGCAGCACAATAGCGGGAGGGCCGGTAGATACGCAGTATTTT. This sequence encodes CASSTIAGGPVDTQYF.

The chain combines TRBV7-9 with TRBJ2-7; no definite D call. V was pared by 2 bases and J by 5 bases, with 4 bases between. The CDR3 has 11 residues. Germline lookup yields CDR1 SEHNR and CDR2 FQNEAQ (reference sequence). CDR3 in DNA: TGTGCCAGCAGCTTAAGCGACGAGCAGTACTTC. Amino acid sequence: CASSLSDEQYF.